These 11 T cell receptor beta chains share one sample of origin, sequenced in a study of shared clonotypes between healthy human individuals. TCRdb keeps only in-frame clones here, not all; method: immunoSEQ multiplex PCR. The repertoire includes about 1.5 million clones, 95% to 99% of them detected once, and about 0.4% sits in the top ten. The material sequenced was naive CD4+ T cells sorted from blood. Subset indicated: CD45RA+ positively selected. These receptors originate from a man aged 25-40 years in good health.

The chain carries TRBV18 and TRBJ1-4; 7 bases match TRBD1. Germline CDR1 reads KGHSH; CDR2 reads LQKENI. V shed 6 bases and J 5 bases; nucleotides not matched to a gene: 6. This CDR3 region has 14 residues. The CDR3 region has the DNA TGTGCCAGCTCGCAGGGGGTCGGCAATGAAAAACTGTTTTTT. Encoded protein: CASSQGVGNEKLFF.

This chain joins TRBV2 and TRBJ2-5, with D possibly TRBD1 on 7 matching bases. This CDR3 spans 16 amino acids. With 3 bases removed from V and 2 bases from J, the gap between germline ends came to 16 bases. Germline values: CDR1 SNHLY, CDR2 FYNNEI. In DNA form, the CDR3 reads TGTGCCAGCAGTGACGCTAGGGCAGGGGGGCAAGAGACCCAGTACTTC. This gives the protein CASSDARAGGQETQYF.

The rearrangement joins TRBV2 to TRBJ2-2; 9 bases are shared with TRBD1. The germline V gene encodes CDR1 SNHLY and CDR2 FYNNEI. The V segment lost 6 bases and the J segment 6 bases; nucleotides outside the gene matches: 8. There are 15 residues in the CDR3. CDR3 in DNA: TGTGCCAGCAGGGGGACAGGGCGATTCTCCGGGGAGCTGTTTTTT. Translation: CASRGTGRFSGELFF.

V gene TRBV11-2 combines with J gene TRBJ2-1; 8 nucleotides agree with TRBD2. CDR1 is SGHAT and CDR2 is FQNNGV in the germline V gene. The CDR3 length is 14 residues. V lost 3 bases, J lost 9 bases, and 7 bases stayed unmatched. The CDR3 DNA reads as TGTGCCAGCAGCTTTCGGGAGGGCCGGGTTGAGCAGTTCTTC. It yields the protein CASSFREGRVEQFF.

The rearrangement links TRBV29-1 to TRBJ1-4, with 7 bases aligning to TRBD1. Germline V gene sequence: CDR1 SQVTM, CDR2 ANQGSEA. Unmatched junction bases numbered 11, after V lost 4 bases and J lost 6 bases. CDR3 size: 15 residues. The CDR3 DNA is TGCAGCGTTGTGATACCGGGACAGAGAGATGAAAAACTGTTTTTT. It is translated as CSVVIPGQRDEKLFF.

This chain joins TRBV7-9 and TRBJ2-7; no reliable D call. Germline V gene data show CDR1 as SEHNR and CDR2 as FQNEAQ (reference sequence). Trimming took 3 bases from V and 2 from J, leaving 5 bases between them. The CDR3 loop spans 12 amino acids. CDR3 sequence reads: CASSFPTYEQYF. Here the CDR3 DNA reads TGTGCCAGCAGCTTCCCCACCTACGAGCAGTACTTC.

The chain joins TRBV5-1 to TRBJ2-5; D possibly corresponds to TRBD2 (6 bases). This CDR3 contains 13 residues. Germline lookup yields CDR1 SGHRS and CDR2 YFSETQ. V lost 0 bases and J 5 bases, leaving 8 bases between the germline ends. The CDR3 here is CASSLERVETQYF. The CDR3 coding sequence is TGCGCCAGCAGCTTGGAGCGGGTGGAGACCCAGTACTTC.

V usage is TRBV18 and J usage is TRBJ1-3; D is perhaps TRBD1 (5 bases). Germline V CDR1 and CDR2: KGHSH, LQKENI. V lost 6 bases and J lost 0, with 15 bases in between. This CDR3 has 16 residues. This CDR3 reads CASSHGTSSSGNTIYF. Written as DNA, the CDR3 is TGTGCCAGCTCCCACGGGACCTCCAGCTCTGGAAACACCATATATTTT.

This chain connects TRBV4-3 to TRBJ1-5; D is unclear. Trimming left V 1 base short and J 4 bases short, with 5 bases between. The length of the CDR3 is 13 residues. Germline CDR1 reads LGHNA; CDR2 reads YSLEER. CDR3: CASSQADNQPQHF. DNA for the CDR3: TGCGCCAGCAGCCAAGCCGATAATCAGCCCCAGCATTTT.

This clone was found a few times. V and J are TRBV20-1 and TRBJ2-3; no firm D call. The V end lost 5 bases, the J end lost 2 bases, and 2 bases lay between the germline ends. The V gene's germline CDR1 is DFQATT and CDR2 SNEGSKA (reference sequence). CDR3 length equals 10 residues. CDR3 residues: CSADTDTQYF. The CDR3 DNA follows: TGCAGTGCTGACACAGATACGCAGTATTTT.

The chain links TRBV29-1 to TRBJ1-5; D is perhaps TRBD1 (5 bases). The CDR3 is 16 amino acids. Germline-derived CDR1 and CDR2 are SQVTM and ANQGSEA. Trimming took 5 bases from V and 2 from J, leaving 19 bases between them. CDR3 sequence (DNA): TGCAGCGTTTCAGGAGGAGGGGATGTCGGCAATCAGCCCCAGCATTTT. Protein sequence: CSVSGGGDVGNQPQHF.